This is a list of T cell receptor beta chains from one sample in a study of cytomegalovirus exposure and HLA in healthy donors. The table came from immunoSEQ multiplex PCR; TCRdb's copy has only in-frame clones and leaves some out. This repertoire shows about 150,000 clones, about 89% found once; its top ten account for around 3.4%. The sequencing input was PBMCs. These receptors came from a woman aged 18-29 years in good health and CMV-seropositive. Both conserved end residues are part of each CDR3. A D gene is named only where the DNA matches it firmly. Where a row states a size, it is once, few, many or the class of an expanded clone; other rows omit it.

V: TRBV11-2; size: once; D: TRBD2; J: TRBJ2-1; DNA: TGTGCCAGCAGCTTGGCGGGAGCCTACAATGAGCAGTTCTTC; CDR3: CASSLAGAYNEQFF
V: TRBV7-9; size: few; D: -; J: TRBJ1-1; DNA: TGTGCCAGCAGCTCAACCAAGGGGTATAACACTGAAGCTTTCTTT; CDR3: CASSSTKGYNTEAFF
V: TRBV29-1; size: -; D: TRBD1; J: TRBJ1-2; DNA: TGCAGCGTTGAATTGACAGGGGGAAGGAATGGCTACACCTTC; CDR3: CSVELTGGRNGYTF
V: TRBV28; size: -; D: TRBD1; J: TRBJ2-1; DNA: TGTGCCAGCAGTTTATGGAGGGGGCCCTACAATGAGCAGTTCTTC; CDR3: CASSLWRGPYNEQFF
V: TRBV5-1; size: -; D: -; J: TRBJ2-3; DNA: TGCGCCAGCAGCGAGGGACAAGGAAGCACAGATACGCAGTATTTT; CDR3: CASSEGQGSTDTQYF
V: TRBV5-6; size: -; D: TRBD1; J: TRBJ1-2; DNA: TGTGCCAGCAGCTTAGGACAGGGAATCTATGGCTACACCTTC; CDR3: CASSLGQGIYGYTF
V: TRBV4-3; size: -; D: -; J: TRBJ2-3; DNA: TGCGCCAGCAGCCGGGAGCGGTCGAGACTCACAGATACGCAGTATTTT; CDR3: CASSRERSRLTDTQYF
V: TRBV19; size: -; D: -; J: TRBJ2-7; DNA: TGTGCCAGTAGTATAGAGTACAGGGATTTCCACGAGCAGTACTTC; CDR3: CASSIEYRDFHEQYF
V: TRBV6-5; size: -; D: -; J: TRBJ1-1; DNA: TGTGCCAGCAGAAAGAGGGAAACCCCAACTGAAGCTTTCTTT; CDR3: CASRKRETPTEAFF
V: TRBV9; size: -; D: TRBD1; J: TRBJ1-4; DNA: TGTGCCAGCAGCGGACAGGGGATTAATGAAAAACTGTTTTTT; CDR3: CASSGQGINEKLFF
V: TRBV29-1; size: -; D: TRBD2; J: TRBJ2-1; DNA: TGCAGCGTCGTAGGACTAGCGGGAGGGGTCCACAATGAGCAGTTCTTC; CDR3: CSVVGLAGGVHNEQFF
V: TRBV5-1; size: -; D: TRBD2; J: TRBJ2-7; DNA: TGCGCCAGCAGCGTGGGACTAGCGGTGGCCTACGAGCAGTACTTC; CDR3: CASSVGLAVAYEQYF
V: TRBV7-9; size: -; D: -; J: TRBJ2-1; DNA: TGTGCCAGCTATCAGGGGGGAGGACCCGACAATGAGCAGTTCTTC; CDR3: CASYQGGGPDNEQFF
V: TRBV11-3; size: few; D: TRBD1; J: TRBJ1-2; DNA: TGTGCCAGCAGCTTAGAGTGGACAGGGGACAGCTATGGCTACACCTTC; CDR3: CASSLEWTGDSYGYTF
V: TRBV10-3; size: -; D: TRBD2; J: TRBJ2-2; DNA: TGTGCCATCAGTGAGCGACTAGCGGGAGGGCTAACGAACACCGGGGAGCTGTTTTTT; CDR3: CAISERLAGGLTNTGELFF
V: TRBV2; size: -; D: -; J: TRBJ1-1; DNA: TGTGCCAGCAGTGATGAGGTGAACACTGAAGCTTTCTTT; CDR3: CASSDEVNTEAFF
V: TRBV7-3; size: few; D: -; J: TRBJ2-1; DNA: TGTGCCAGCAGCTCTTCCAATGCCGGAGTAAAGTTCTTC; CDR3: CASSSSNAGVKFF
V: TRBV7-9; size: once; D: TRBD1; J: TRBJ1-5; DNA: TGTGCCAGCAGCTTAACAGGGGTTCCGGGGAGCAATCAGCCCCAGCATTTT; CDR3: CASSLTGVPGSNQPQHF
V: TRBV30; size: once; D: -; J: TRBJ1-2; DNA: TGTGCCTGGAGTGATACAGGGATCCTCTATGGCTACACCTTC; CDR3: CAWSDTGILYGYTF
V: TRBV6-5; size: -; D: -; J: TRBJ1-1; DNA: TGTGCCAGCAGTTATGGAATGGAGGCGTTTGGCACTGAAGCTTTCTTT; CDR3: CASSYGMEAFGTEAFF
V: TRBV10-1; size: once; D: TRBD2; J: TRBJ2-7; DNA: TGCGCCAGCAGTGATTCTAGCGGGAGAGTCGGCCCCTACGAGCAGTACTTC; CDR3: CASSDSSGRVGPYEQYF
V: TRBV9; size: -; D: TRBD2; J: TRBJ2-5; DNA: TGTGCCAGCAGCATCACCGGGACTAGCGAGGAGACCCAGTACTTC; CDR3: CASSITGTSEETQYF
V: TRBV27; size: -; D: -; J: TRBJ1-3; DNA: TGTGCCAGCAGCCCAGACAAGATCTCTGGAAACACCATATATTTT; CDR3: CASSPDKISGNTIYF
V: TRBV18; size: -; D: TRBD1; J: TRBJ2-4; DNA: TGTGCCAGCTCACCGACAGGGAAAAACATTCAGTACTTC; CDR3: CASSPTGKNIQYF
V: TRBV5-6; size: -; D: TRBD2; J: TRBJ2-1; DNA: TGTGCCAGCAGTCCAGGGACTAGCGGGAGAAGATCTTACAATGAGCAGTTCTTC; CDR3: CASSPGTSGRRSYNEQFF
V: TRBV15; size: -; D: TRBD1; J: TRBJ2-3; DNA: TGTGCCACCAGCGGGGACAGGGGTTTCAGCACAGATACGCAGTATTTT; CDR3: CATSGDRGFSTDTQYF
V: TRBV10-2; size: -; D: -; J: TRBJ2-7; DNA: TGCGCCAGCAGTGAAGCAAGAGAGCAGTACTTC; CDR3: CASSEAREQYF
V: TRBV9; size: -; D: TRBD1; J: TRBJ1-3; DNA: TGTGCCAGCAGCGTAGTACCGGGACAGGGGGCCAACACCATATATTTT; CDR3: CASSVVPGQGANTIYF
V: TRBV30; size: -; D: -; J: TRBJ1-4; DNA: TGTGCCTGGAGCCTACAGGGATTGGGTGAAAAACTGTTTTTT; CDR3: CAWSLQGLGEKLFF
V: TRBV2; size: once; D: TRBD2; J: TRBJ2-2; DNA: TGTGCCAGCAGGGGACTAGCGGACCACACCGGGGAGCTGTTTTTT; CDR3: CASRGLADHTGELFF
V: TRBV11-3; size: -; D: -; J: TRBJ1-3; DNA: TGTGCCAGCAGCTATCCGAGTAGCGGAAACACCATATATTTT; CDR3: CASSYPSSGNTIYF
V: TRBV27; size: -; D: TRBD2; J: TRBJ2-1; DNA: TGTGCCAGCAGTCCCCAACTAGCGGGAGTCTACAATGAGCAGTTCTTC; CDR3: CASSPQLAGVYNEQFF
V: TRBV30; size: -; D: TRBD2; J: TRBJ2-2; DNA: TGTGCGCAAACTACACCTAGCGGGACGGGGGAGCTGTTTTTT; CDR3: CAQTTPSGTGELFF
V: TRBV29-1; size: -; D: TRBD1; J: TRBJ2-1; DNA: TGCAGCGTTGAAGACCGGGACAGGGGAGGAATGTACAATGAGCAGTTCTTC; CDR3: CSVEDRDRGGMYNEQFF
V: TRBV18; size: -; D: TRBD1; J: TRBJ1-5; DNA: TGTGCCAGCTCACAACAGGGGGCAAGCAATCAGCCCCAGCATTTT; CDR3: CASSQQGASNQPQHF
V: TRBV6-5; size: -; D: -; J: TRBJ2-7; DNA: TGTGCCAGCCGCAGTTTTTACGAGCAGTACTTC; CDR3: CASRSFYEQYF
V: TRBV6-6; size: -; D: TRBD1; J: TRBJ1-4; DNA: TGTGCCAGCAGCCCGGGACAGGGGGCTGCTAATGAAAAACTGTTTTTT; CDR3: CASSPGQGAANEKLFF
V: TRBV28; size: -; D: TRBD1; J: TRBJ2-7; DNA: TGTGCCAGCAGATCCACAGGGGGGTTTTGGGAGCAGTACTTC; CDR3: CASRSTGGFWEQYF
V: TRBV14; size: -; D: -; J: TRBJ2-5; DNA: TGTGCCAGCAGCCAAGACAGGGTTGAGACCCAGTACTTC; CDR3: CASSQDRVETQYF
V: TRBV5-4; size: -; D: -; J: TRBJ1-4; DNA: TGTGCCAGCAGCTTATGGCAGGCGAACGACGAACTGTTTTTT; CDR3: CASSLWQANDELFF
V: TRBV30; size: -; D: -; J: TRBJ2-6; DNA: TGTGCCTGGAGTGATCAGAGGCCCGGGGCCAACGTCCTGACTTTC; CDR3: CAWSDQRPGANVLTF
V: TRBV7-2; size: once; D: -; J: TRBJ1-1; DNA: TGTGCCAGCAGAGGACAGCCGAACACTGAAGCTTTCTTT; CDR3: CASRGQPNTEAFF
V: TRBV10-3; size: -; D: TRBD2; J: TRBJ2-1; DNA: TGTGCCATCAGCCCGACTAGCGGGAGTTCCTACAATGAGCAGTTCTTC; CDR3: CAISPTSGSSYNEQFF
V: TRBV28; size: -; D: -; J: TRBJ2-7; DNA: TGTGCCAGCAGTTCCGGGGGCGAGCAGTACTTC; CDR3: CASSSGGEQYF
V: TRBV7-6; size: -; D: TRBD2; J: TRBJ2-3; DNA: TGTGCCAGCAGCTTGGGACTAGCGGGAGCAGATACGCAGTATTTT; CDR3: CASSLGLAGADTQYF
V: TRBV10-3; size: -; D: -; J: TRBJ2-7; DNA: TGTGCCATCAGTGAGTCAAGGGGGAGCGAGCAGTACTTC; CDR3: CAISESRGSEQYF
V: TRBV9; size: -; D: TRBD1; J: TRBJ2-7; DNA: TGTGCCAGCAGCGTAGCGGGGACAGGGAACGAGCAGTACTTC; CDR3: CASSVAGTGNEQYF
V: TRBV27; size: -; D: TRBD2; J: TRBJ2-1; DNA: TGTGCCAGCAGTTTTAATTGGGGCGGGAGGGCCCGCAATGAGCAGTTCTTC; CDR3: CASSFNWGGRARNEQFF
V: TRBV6-5; size: once; D: -; J: TRBJ1-1; DNA: TGTGCCAGCAGACCGACTCTACAGGGTAAAGCTTTCTTT; CDR3: CASRPTLQGKAFF
V: TRBV6-6; size: -; D: TRBD2; J: TRBJ2-1; DNA: TGTGCCATCAGGGGACTAGCGGGGGGGCTGAAGTTCTTC; CDR3: CAIRGLAGGLKFF
V: TRBV12-5; size: -; D: -; J: TRBJ2-2; DNA: TGTGCTAGTGGTTTGGTACTAACGGGAGCGAACACCGGGGAGCTGTTTTTT; CDR3: CASGLVLTGANTGELFF